This T cell receptor beta chain was observed in a study of cytomegalovirus exposure and HLA in healthy donors. Across the study: A preliminary data release comprised 70 million to 95 million unique TCRs obtained from HLA-typed donors. Membership in the Caucasian-associated ancestry cluster was found for 75% to 85% of approximately 430 genotyped donors.

Amplification used 60 Vbeta primers and 13 Jbeta primers. The method was immunoSEQ multiplex PCR; TCRdb's version includes in-frame clones alone and lacks a portion of them. This sample has under 90,000 clones, with over 80% found just once. V was shortened by 4 bases and J by 7 bases, with 14 bases between the two germline ends. Germline values: CDR1 LNHDA, CDR2 SQIVND (reference sequence). The CDR3 has 14 residues. V gene TRBV19 combines with J gene TRBJ2-1; a weak D match, TRBD1 (6 bases). The receptor comes from a man younger than 30 in good health and CMV-seronegative. Sequenced input: PBMCs. CDR3 DNA sequence: TGTGCCAGTAGTAGCGGGCAGGGGTGGAATGAGCAGTTCTTC. Its translation is CASSSGQGWNEQFF.